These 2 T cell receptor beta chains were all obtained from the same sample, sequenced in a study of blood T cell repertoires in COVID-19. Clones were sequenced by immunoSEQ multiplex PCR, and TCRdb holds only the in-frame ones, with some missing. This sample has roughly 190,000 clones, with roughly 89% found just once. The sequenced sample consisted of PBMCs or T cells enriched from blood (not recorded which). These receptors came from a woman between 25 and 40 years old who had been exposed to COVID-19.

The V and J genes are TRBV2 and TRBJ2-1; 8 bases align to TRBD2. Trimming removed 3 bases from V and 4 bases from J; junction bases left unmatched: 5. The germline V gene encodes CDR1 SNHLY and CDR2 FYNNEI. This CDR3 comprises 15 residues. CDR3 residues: CASSEARGGYNEQFF. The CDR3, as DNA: TGTGCCAGCAGTGAGGCGCGCGGGGGGTACAATGAGCAGTTCTTC.

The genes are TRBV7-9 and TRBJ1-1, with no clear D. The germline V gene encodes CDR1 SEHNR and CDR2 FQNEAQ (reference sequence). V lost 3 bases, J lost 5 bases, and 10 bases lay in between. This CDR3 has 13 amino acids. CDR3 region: CASSLDTGTEAFF. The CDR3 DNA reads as TGTGCCAGCAGCTTGGATACCGGGACTGAAGCTTTCTTT.